This TCR beta chain appears in the sequencing data of a study of neoadjuvant anti-PD-1 for oral cavity cancer. CDR3 length: 13 residues. The germline gives CDR1 SGHTA, CDR2 FQGTGA. The V end lost 4 bases, the J end lost 5 bases, and 11 bases lay between the germline ends. As for time point: after neoadjuvant nivolumab, at surgical resection. Measured with immunoSEQ multiplex PCR; TCRdb has only the in-frame clones, and not every one. The sample has about 23,000 clones, around 43% seen once. The starting material was tumor tissue, obtained after nivolumab (anti-PD-1) treatment. This receptor was taken from a person between 35 and 79 years old with oral cavity squamous cell carcinoma. The chain has TRBV7-3 and TRBJ2-5, with D perhaps matching TRBD2 (6 bases). The CDR3 bases are TGTGCCAGCAGCTCCGGAGGGTGGGAGACCCAGTACTTC. This codes for CASSSGGWETQYF.